This T cell receptor beta chain was sequenced during a study of Ad26.COV2.S vaccination and SARS-CoV-2 variants (dated by TCRdb to 2020 to 2023). Study-level background: Vaccine-arm donors were drawn from COV1001, a multicentre, randomized, double-blind, placebo-controlled phase I-IIa trial of Ad26.COV2.S in healthy adults. Ad26.COV2.S was administered intramuscularly at a dose of 5x10^10 or 1x10^11 viral particles, either as one shot or as two shots given 56 days apart. Trial participants were randomized into five groups of five, in which low-dose or high-dose Ad26.COV2.S was given once or twice, or placebo was given on both occasions. Investigators remained blinded to trial group allocation during experiments and outcome assessment. The specificity and breadth of SARS-CoV-2-reactive T cell receptors after Ad26.COV2.S vaccination were assessed by TCRbeta repertoire sequencing. A total of approximately 30 samples were included in the TCR-sequenced set, comprising around 19 Ad26.COV2.S vaccine recipients, 5 placebo recipients and 8 SARS-CoV-2 convalescent individuals.

What the research found in general, with its limitations: After vaccination, substantial breadth of spike-specific CD8+ and CD4+ T cell responses was reported. According to the authors, total T cell responses may have been underestimated by the TCR breadth and depth analyses. The study lacked the statistical power to compare responses across vaccine doses or regimens. Spike-specific TCR breadth was higher in Ad26.COV2.S recipients than in placebo recipients (P = 0.0014). Vaccine and placebo recipients had similar non-spike TCR breadth, a finding consistent with the vaccine containing only spike.

The sample's treatment or condition, from its label and the paper: over 15 received Ad26.COV2.S at low or high dose, single or two shots; about 5 received placebo; per-sample allocation not given. Repertoires of vaccine and placebo recipients were sequenced from samples collected on day 63 after the first injection. In Cohort 1b, more than 20 adults aged 18-55 years were enrolled at a single site in Boston, USA, between 29 July and 7 August 2020. Ad26.COV2.S consisted of a replication-incompetent adenovirus type 26 vector by which a prefusion-stabilized SARS-CoV-2 spike protein from the original Wuhan strain was expressed. TCRbeta CDR3 regions were sequenced with the immunoSEQ Assay. After extraction, genomic DNA underwent amplification by bias-controlled multiplex PCR, followed by high-throughput sequencing. Processing in the source paper ran as follows. To quantify the absolute abundance of every unique TCRbeta CDR3 region, sequences were collapsed and filtered. T cell fraction was estimated by normalization of TCRbeta template counts to usable DNA, with usable DNA being measured through amplification of reference genes present in all nucleated cells. Repertoire TCRs were annotated as SARS-CoV-2-specific when V gene, CDR3 amino acid sequence and J gene were exactly matched to a known reactive TCR set. MIRA supplied the reference SARS-CoV-2 TCR set, which was filtered for enrichment in COVID-19-positive ImmuneCODE repertoires so that public or cross-reactive TCRs were removed. Based on the MIRA antigens, annotated TCRs were further analysed at the level of specific ORF or position within ORF. Depth was the summed frequency of annotated unique rearrangements, while breadth was defined as annotated unique rearrangements over total unique productive rearrangements. Group comparisons of TCR breadth used two-sided Wilcoxon rank-sum tests. The table comes from immuneACCESS by way of TCRdb, which keeps in-frame sequences with V and J called. Part of the clones is missing from these tables; in studies checked, under half for an unresolved V gene and the rest for unknown reasons. The V and J calls and clone size are taken from that table; D and trimming were inferred from the DNA. The sample yields about 320,000 clones; roughly 86% were counted once. Approximately 2% of the sample is held by the ten biggest clonotypes.

Inclusive of the bounding cysteine and phenylalanine, the CDR3 is 13 residues long. The DNA shown is the 39-base CDR3, in frame from base 1. The germline V gene gives CDR1 as LGHNA and CDR2 as YSLEER. The trim is 3 bases for V and 4 bases for J, with a gap of 7 bases between the germline ends. Only one count was recorded for this clone. Its target antigen remains unknown. No much larger clone is present one base from it, and per-base qualities are unavailable. The sequence was obtained from a person aged 18-60 years who received the Ad26.COV2.S COVID-19 vaccine or a placebo. The specimen comprised peripheral blood, sampled in a trial of Ad26.COV2.S vaccine versus placebo. Recombination linked TRBV4-3 to TRBJ2-1, with the D gene uncertain. This receptor carries the CDR3 CASSQQSYNEQFF. The nucleotide sequence reads TGCGCCAGCAGCCAGCAGTCTTACAATGAGCAGTTCTTC.